Below are 23 T cell receptor beta chains sequenced from a single sample in a study of blood T cell repertoires in COVID-19. Using immunoSEQ multiplex PCR, the repertoire was profiled, and TCRdb retains in-frame clones only, with some absent. Here the sample spans about 87,000 clones, over 80% being singletons. Specimen: peripheral blood. These receptors originate from a woman between 70 and 85 years old with acute or convalescent COVID-19.

CDR3 in amino acids: CASSLGTDAEAFF. The CDR3 bases are TGTGCCAGCAGTCTCGGGACAGATGCTGAAGCTTTCTTT. The chain has TRBV28 and TRBJ1-1; TRBD1 aligns across 7 bases. CDR1 is MDHEN, CDR2 SYDVKM, per germline. Unmatched junction bases numbered 6, after V lost 5 bases and J lost 6 bases. This CDR3 has 13 residues.

The chain is built from TRBV2 and TRBJ2-2, with 12 bases fitting TRBD2. The junction had 2 bases not matched to a gene; V was cut back by 4 bases and J by 2 bases. The V gene's germline CDR1 is SNHLY and CDR2 FYNNEI. This CDR3 region has 16 residues. The CDR3 here is CASSATSGGNTGELFF. CDR3 nucleotide sequence: TGTGCCAGCAGTGCGACTAGCGGGGGAAACACCGGGGAGCTGTTTTTT.

Only one count was recorded for this clone. The chain uses TRBV5-5 and TRBJ2-7; a weak D match, TRBD2 (7 bases). The CDR3 covers 16 residues. Germline values: CDR1 SGHKS, CDR2 YYEKEE (reference sequence). Trimming pared 3 bases from V and 0 bases from J, leaving 16 bases between. CDR3 sequence (DNA): TGTGCCAGCAGCTCGGGGGGCCAGGTTGGCTCCTACGAGCAGTACTTC. It is translated as CASSSGGQVGSYEQYF.

The genes are TRBV5-1 and TRBJ1-1; D ambiguous. Germline V gene data show CDR1 as SGHRS and CDR2 as YFSETQ. CDR3 length equals 14 residues. V gave up 0 bases and J gave up 1 base, with 7 bases separating them. The CDR3 loop is CASSLEAENTEAFF. In nucleotides, the CDR3 is TGCGCCAGCAGCTTGGAGGCGGAGAACACTGAAGCTTTCTTT.

The V and J genes are TRBV5-1 and TRBJ1-1; D possibly corresponds to TRBD1 (5 bases). Trimming shortened V by 0 bases and J by 0 bases, and 9 bases separated the two germline ends. Germline CDR1 and CDR2: SGHRS and YFSETQ. The length of the CDR3 is 15 residues. Written as DNA, the CDR3 is TGCGCCAGCAGCTTGGGGGCGGGACTGAACACTGAAGCTTTCTTT. Translation: CASSLGAGLNTEAFF.

The CDR3 DNA reads TGCGCCAGCAGCTTGACGGAGGCCCCTAATTCACCCCTCCACTTT. Amino acids: CASSLTEAPNSPLHF. The rearrangement joins TRBV5-1 to TRBJ1-6; D uncertain. The V end lost 1 base, the J end lost 6 bases, and 11 bases lay between the germline ends. The CDR3 contains 15 residues. CDR1 SGHRS and CDR2 YFSETQ come from the germline V gene.

J is TRBJ2-7 and V is TRBV10-3, with 9 bases that match TRBD2. Trimming removed 0 bases from V and 6 bases from J; junction bases left unmatched: 6. Germline-derived CDR1 and CDR2 are ENHRY and SYGVKD. The CDR3 consists of 15 residues. This chain's CDR3 is CAISESGLAGTEQYF. The CDR3, as DNA: TGTGCCATCAGTGAGTCGGGCCTAGCGGGGACCGAGCAGTACTTC.

This sequence joins TRBV5-1 and TRBJ2-7; 9 bases line up with TRBD1. V was clipped by 5 bases and J by 3 bases; unmatched bases: 6. Germline CDR1 reads SGHRS; CDR2 reads YFSETQ. The CDR3 totals 14 residues. CDR3 in DNA: TGCGCCAGCAGGGCGACAGGGGGTATCTACGAGCAGTACTTC. Protein product: CASRATGGIYEQYF.

The J gene is TRBJ1-6, the V gene TRBV3-1 (or the pseudogene TRBV3-2); 8 bases agree with TRBD1. With V trimmed by 6 bases and J by 7 bases, 14 bases remained unmatched. Germline CDR1 is LGHDT and CDR2 is YNNKEL (reference sequence). The CDR3 is made up of 17 amino acids. Here the CDR3 DNA reads TGTGCCAGCAGACCCGGACAGGGCCGGGATTACAATTCACCCCTCCACTTT. Translated, it gives CASRPGQGRDYNSPLHF.

This clone came up a few times. The chain combines TRBV5-1 with TRBJ2-7; tentative D call: TRBD1 (7 bases). The V gene's germline CDR1 is SGHRS and CDR2 YFSETQ. CDR3 length equals 15 residues. Trimming removed 4 bases from V and 5 bases from J, with 19 bases in between. The CDR3 DNA reads as TGCGCCAGCAGCAGGGGGGACAGTAACGTCCACGAGCAGTACTTC. This gives the protein CASSRGDSNVHEQYF.

This clone was recorded a few times. V and J are TRBV5-1 and TRBJ2-3, with D tentatively TRBD2 (5 bases). The CDR3 length is 15 residues. V was pared by 2 bases and J by 0 bases, with 10 bases between. Germline V CDR1 and CDR2: SGHRS, YFSETQ. The CDR3, as DNA: TGCGCCAGCAGCTTCTGGACTCCTAGCACAGATACGCAGTATTTT. Encoded protein: CASSFWTPSTDTQYF.

The rearrangement links TRBV27 to TRBJ2-4, with 8 bases lining up with TRBD2. Losses at the gene ends were 7 bases for V and 8 bases for J; bases not matched to a gene: 7. Germline V CDR1 and CDR2: MNHEY, SMNVEV (reference sequence). The CDR3 runs to 13 residues. The CDR3 nucleotides read TGTGCCAGCACCATTCGGGAGGGAGACATTCAGTACTTC. Its translation: CASTIREGDIQYF.

This chain uses TRBV28 with TRBJ1-3; perhaps TRBD1 as D (5 bases). CDR1 is MDHEN and CDR2 is SYDVKM in the germline V gene. V was clipped by 4 bases and J by 3 bases, with 22 bases between them. The length of the CDR3 is 18 residues. CDR3 nucleotides: TGTGCCAGCAGTTCCCCACCGGGGGTTTCGATTGTTGGAAACACCATATATTTT. Residues: CASSSPPGVSIVGNTIYF.

CDR3 in amino acids: CASSQGQLGDNEQFF. CDR3 in DNA: TGTGCCAGCAGCCAAGGACAGCTCGGAGACAATGAGCAGTTCTTC. The rearrangement links TRBV3-1 (or the pseudogene TRBV3-2) to TRBJ2-1; D might be TRBD1 (5 bases). CDR1 LGHDT and CDR2 YNNKEL come from the germline V gene (reference sequence). Trimming left V 1 base short and J 5 bases short, with 12 bases between. This CDR3 is built from 15 residues.

This chain links TRBV18 with TRBJ2-7; TRBD1 matches 9 bases. The CDR3 has 15 residues. Germline V lookup: CDR1 KGHSH, CDR2 LQKENI. V lost 3 bases to trimming and J lost 4 bases; unmatched junction nucleotides: 7. CDR3 nucleotides: TGTGCCAGCTCACCTTTAACAGGGGGCTTTTACGAGCAGTACTTC. This encodes CASSPLTGGFYEQYF.

A few counts support this clone. The chain employs TRBV28 and TRBJ1-1, with a possible D match to TRBD1 (5 bases). This CDR3 has 14 residues. CDR1 MDHEN and CDR2 SYDVKM come from the germline V gene. Trimming pared 7 bases from V and 4 bases from J, leaving 16 bases between. The CDR3 coding sequence is TGTGCCAGCATATCGGGGGGTTCGGTCACTGAAGCTTTCTTT. Translated: CASISGGSVTEAFF.

The chain has TRBV18 and TRBJ2-1, with 10 nucleotides matching TRBD1. The germline V gene has CDR1 KGHSH and CDR2 LQKENI. After removal of 7 bases from V and 4 bases from J, the junction contained 7 bases not matched to a gene. This CDR3 has 15 amino acids. The CDR3 bases are TGTGCCAGCTTTCCGGGACAGGGGATTTACAATGAGCAGTTCTTC. Its protein product is CASFPGQGIYNEQFF.

The V gene is TRBV5-1, the J gene TRBJ1-2; TRBD1 matches at 7 bases. The CDR3 is 15 amino acids. Looked up from germline, CDR1 is SGHRS and CDR2 is YFSETQ. V dropped 4 bases and J dropped 3; count of bases not matched to a gene: 9. CDR3 coding DNA: TGCGCCAGCAGCCCAGGGGGACAGCTTTACTATGGCTACACCTTC. It specifies CASSPGGQLYYGYTF.

The V gene is TRBV18, the J gene TRBJ1-3, with D perhaps matching TRBD1 (6 bases). Trimming took 2 bases from V and 7 from J, leaving 12 bases between them. CDR3 length equals 14 residues. CDR1 KGHSH and CDR2 LQKENI come from the germline V gene. Written as DNA, the CDR3 is TGTGCCAGCTCACCAACAGGGAGGGTGAACACCATATATTTT. Amino acids: CASSPTGRVNTIYF. Combining the CDR3 with reference TRBV18 and TRBJ1-3 gives the whole variable domain NAGVMQNPRHLVRRRGQEARLRCSPMKGHSHVYWYRQLPEEGLKFMVYLQKENIIDESGMPKERFSAEFPKEGPSILRIQQVVRGDSAAYFCASSPTGRVNTIYFGEGSWLTVV.

The chain uses TRBV6-2 or TRBV6-3 and TRBJ2-3, with a possible D match to TRBD2 (5 bases). The CDR3 sequence is 13 residues long. Trimming took off 6 bases at V and 3 bases at J, with 10 bases between the two ends. Per the germline V gene, CDR1 is MNHEY and CDR2 is SVGEGT. The CDR3 coding sequence is TGTGCCAGCAGCCTCGGGGAGACAGATACGCAGTATTTT. It encodes CASSLGETDTQYF.

The rearrangement joins TRBV21-1 to TRBJ1-1; TRBD1, as called in the table, went unchecked against the DNA. TRBV21-1 corresponds to a pseudogene. This CDR3 contains 15 residues. CDR3 in amino acids: CASTPGAGAGTEAFF. CDR3 nucleotide sequence: TGTGCCAGCACCCCAGGGGCAGGTGCGGGCACTGAAGCTTTCTTT.

The sample holds one count of this clone. As DNA, the CDR3 is TGTGCCAGCAGCTTATACATACAGGGGAACGGTGGCTACACCTTC. It yields the protein CASSLYIQGNGGYTF. The chain uses TRBV7-2 and TRBJ1-2; 7 bases fit TRBD1. This CDR3 comprises 15 residues. Germline V lookup: CDR1 SGHTA, CDR2 FQGNSA. Unmatched junction bases numbered 10, after V lost 2 bases and J lost 7 bases.

The CDR3 reads CASSQVGGRIGNQPQHF. CDR3 DNA sequence: TGCGCCAGCAGCCAAGTGGGGGGGCGAATTGGCAATCAGCCCCAGCATTTT. The chain combines TRBV4-1 with TRBJ1-5; tentatively, D is TRBD1 (6 bases). Germline V gene sequence: CDR1 MGHRA, CDR2 YSYEKL. Trimming left V 1 base short and J 2 bases short, with 15 bases between. This CDR3 has 17 residues.